This T cell receptor beta chain was sequenced in a study of T cell changes during pregnancy in multiple sclerosis. TCRdb's copy holds only in-frame clones and misses some; the assay was immunoSEQ multiplex PCR. The data contain approximately 54,000 clones, around 92% of them singletons. This CDR3 spans 14 amino acids. The germline V and J ends were trimmed by 2 bases and 1 base, with 8 bases remaining between them. Germline CDR1 reads MNHEY; CDR2 reads SVGAGI. The V and J genes are TRBV6-5 and TRBJ1-1; D not certain. The sequencing here drew on peripheral blood, taken after pregnancy. This receptor was taken from a female donor in good health, enrolled as a control in a pregnancy study. CDR3 residues: CASSYASGNTEAFF. CDR3 nucleotides: TGTGCCAGCAGTTACGCCAGTGGGAACACTGAAGCTTTCTTT.